This entry lists 19 T cell receptor beta chains sequenced from one sample in a study of cytomegalovirus exposure and HLA in healthy donors. The study ran its PCR with 60 Vbeta and 13 Jbeta primers. Sequencing used immunoSEQ multiplex PCR; TCRdb keeps in-frame clones, though not all of them. The sample lists around 100,000 clones; around two thirds were seen once. The sample was PBMCs. These TCRs come from a man aged 25-45 years in good health and CMV-seropositive.

This CDR3 reads CASQDRLSQEPLHF. In DNA, the CDR3 is TGTGCCAGCCAAGACCGCCTCAGTCAGGAACCCCTCCACTTT. The chain joins TRBV28 to TRBJ1-6; no reliable D call. The CDR3 spans 14 residues. The V gene lost 8 bases and the J gene lost 12 bases, with 20 bases spanning the gap. The germline V gene has CDR1 MDHEN and CDR2 SYDVKM.

The chain uses TRBV19 and TRBJ1-5, with a weak D call TRBD1 (6 bases). V was shortened by 11 bases and J by 0 bases, with 8 bases between the two germline ends. The CDR3 loop spans 12 amino acids. The germline CDR1 and CDR2 sequences are LNHDA and SQIVND (reference sequence). Here the CDR3 reads CAGGYSNQPQHF. The CDR3 nucleotides are TGTGCCGGGGGCTATAGCAATCAGCCCCAGCATTTT.

CDR3 nucleotides: TGTGCCAGCAGCCAACAGGGGGTCGGTGAAAAACTGTTTTTT. It codes for CASSQQGVGEKLFF. The J gene is TRBJ1-4, the V gene TRBV5-4, with 8 bases aligning to TRBD1. The CDR3 extends over 14 amino acids. The V segment lost 4 bases and the J segment 7 bases; nucleotides outside the gene matches: 6. Germline V gene sequence: CDR1 SGHNT, CDR2 YYREEE (reference sequence).

A remark on this clone: Within the sample, other DNA sequences also encode this same CDR3. The chain recombines TRBV27 with TRBJ1-5; 9 nucleotides line up with TRBD1. The CDR3 contains 14 residues. The germline V gene has CDR1 MNHEY and CDR2 SMNVEV (reference sequence). V was pared by 5 bases and J by 5 bases, with 4 bases of the junction left unmatched. Here the CDR3 reads CASSQRTGDQPQHF. DNA for the CDR3: TGTGCCAGCAGTCAAAGGACAGGGGATCAGCCCCAGCATTTT.

Concerning this clone: Its ends do not fully match the called genes, so a read error is possible. The J gene is TRBJ2-5, the V gene TRBV7-7, with 11 nucleotides matching TRBD2. This CDR3 region has 15 residues. CDR1 and CDR2 from the germline V gene are SSHAT and FNYEAQ (reference sequence). The CDR3 here is CASSFSGGAAETQYF. CDR3 DNA sequence: TGTGCTAGCAGCTTTAGCGGGGGGGCCGCAGAGACCCAGTACTTC.

The rearrangement joins TRBV18 to TRBJ1-6; 7 nucleotides match TRBD1. The CDR3 sequence is 14 residues long. Per germline, CDR1 KGHSH and CDR2 LQKENI. V was clipped by 4 bases and J by 5 bases; unmatched bases: 2. The CDR3 spells CASSQGTDNSPLHF. The CDR3 DNA follows: TGTGCCAGCTCACAGGGGACAGATAATTCACCCCTCCACTTT.

This clone was seen a handful of times. This chain connects TRBV6-5 to TRBJ1-2; tentative D call: TRBD1 (5 bases). Between the trimmed V and J ends, which lost 1 base and 2 bases, there was a span of 8 bases. This CDR3 comprises 14 residues. Germline CDR1 is MNHEY and CDR2 is SVGAGI. CDR3 in amino acids: CASSYLAGNYGYTF. The CDR3 DNA follows: TGTGCCAGCAGTTACTTGGCAGGGAACTATGGCTACACCTTC.

V is TRBV19 and J is TRBJ1-1; D unclear. Germline values: CDR1 LNHDA, CDR2 SQIVND (reference sequence). The CDR3 length is 14 residues. Trimming pared 1 base from V and 7 bases from J, leaving 13 bases between. The CDR3 here is CASSIGLPSGEAFF. The CDR3 DNA follows: TGTGCCAGTAGTATAGGGCTCCCTAGCGGTGAAGCTTTCTTT.

This chain joins TRBV7-2 and TRBJ2-7, with 10 bases lining up with TRBD1. The trim removed 0 bases at V and 7 bases at J, leaving 15 bases unmatched. Germline values: CDR1 SGHTA, CDR2 FQGNSA. The CDR3 covers 18 residues. The CDR3 protein is CASSLARGTGDPQGEQYF. For the CDR3, the DNA is TGTGCCAGCAGCTTAGCGCGAGGGACAGGGGACCCCCAAGGAGAGCAGTACTTC.

In its sample, this clone was seen a few times. The chain is built from TRBV2 and TRBJ2-7; 12 positions match TRBD1. The length of the CDR3 is 12 residues. The J segment lost 6 bases and the V segment lost 8 bases, leaving 2 bases of the junction unmatched. Germline CDR1 reads SNHLY; CDR2 reads FYNNEI. The CDR3 here is CASVGQGAEQYF. In nucleotides, the CDR3 is TGTGCCAGCGTGGGACAGGGGGCCGAGCAGTACTTC.

This chain joins TRBV7-8 and TRBJ1-1, with 8 bases fitting TRBD1. Looked up from germline, CDR1 is SGHVS and CDR2 is FQNEAQ. The V segment lost 8 bases and the J segment 2 bases; nucleotides outside the gene matches: 10. The CDR3 extends over 15 amino acids. The chain's CDR3 is CASVIQGVVNTEAFF. CDR3 nucleotides: TGTGCCAGCGTCATACAGGGGGTCGTTAACACTGAAGCTTTCTTT.

The chain uses TRBV6-1 and TRBJ2-1; 10 positions agree with TRBD1. Germline CDR1 reads MNHNS; CDR2 reads SASEGT. This CDR3 spans 13 amino acids. V lost 6 bases and J lost 7; bases outside the gene matches: 3. The DNA of the CDR3 is TGTGCCAGCAGCTGGACAGGGGGGAATGAGCAGTTCTTC. It encodes CASSWTGGNEQFF.

This chain joins TRBV7-2 and TRBJ2-1; D may be TRBD2 (5 bases). V dropped 5 bases and J dropped 4 bases, with 18 bases sitting between them. Germline V CDR1 and CDR2: SGHTA, FQGNSA. The CDR3 totals 16 residues. CDR3 amino acids: CASSTAIRTYYNEQFF. Here the CDR3 DNA reads TGTGCCAGCAGCACCGCGATCCGGACTTATTACAATGAGCAGTTCTTC. Filled out from reference TRBV7-2 and TRBJ2-1, the complete variable domain reads GAGVSQSPSNKVTEKGKDVELRCDPISGHTALYWYRQSLGQGLEFLIYFQGNSAPDKSGLPSDRFSAERTGGSVSTLTIQRTQQEDSAVYLCASSTAIRTYYNEQFFGPGTRLTVL.

The genes are TRBV20-1 and TRBJ2-7, with 7 bases lining up with TRBD1. Germline CDR1 and CDR2: DFQATT and SNEGSKA (reference sequence). Trimming took 3 bases from V and 7 from J; bases not matched to a gene: 0. CDR3 length: 10 amino acids. This chain's CDR3 is CSARGQEQYF. DNA for the CDR3: TGCAGTGCTAGGGGACAGGAGCAGTACTTC.

CDR3 sequence: CASSTLIGSANYGYTF. The CDR3 bases are TGTGCCAGCAGTACCCTTATCGGGTCGGCTAACTATGGCTACACCTTC. The chain uses TRBV27 and TRBJ1-2, with no clear D. Trimming removed 5 bases from V and 0 bases from J, with 16 bases in between. Germline values: CDR1 MNHEY, CDR2 SMNVEV (reference sequence). This CDR3 comprises 16 residues.

The chain recombines TRBV7-9 with TRBJ2-1; 10 bases line up with TRBD2. Germline assignment: CDR1 SEHNR and CDR2 FQNEAQ (reference sequence). CDR3 length: 14 amino acids. The junction had 6 bases not matched to a gene; V was cut back by 8 bases and J by 5 bases. The DNA for the CDR3 is TGTGCCAGCCAGTTAGCGGGGGGAAACAATGAGCAGTTCTTC. Protein: CASQLAGGNNEQFF.

The table lists this clone with a few counts. The rearrangement joins TRBV2 to TRBJ1-1; 7 nucleotides align to TRBD1. The CDR3 sequence is 16 residues long. Per germline, CDR1 SNHLY and CDR2 FYNNEI. J lost 0 bases, V lost 8 bases, and 12 bases had no gene match. As DNA, the CDR3 is TGTGCCAGCTTATGGATACAGGGGCCTTTGAACACTGAAGCTTTCTTT. Translating it yields CASLWIQGPLNTEAFF.

CDR3 loop: CASCRDSSYNEQFF. The CDR3 nucleotides are TGCGCCAGCTGCAGGGACAGCTCCTACAATGAGCAGTTCTTC. This chain joins TRBV4-1 and TRBJ2-1, with 7 positions matching TRBD1. The CDR3 is 14 residues long. Germline V gene data show CDR1 as MGHRA and CDR2 as YSYEKL. V dropped 8 bases and J dropped 0; count of bases not matched to a gene: 4.

The sample holds a few counts of this clone. The V call is TRBV5-4, the J call TRBJ2-1; perhaps TRBD2 as D (6 bases). The CDR3 extends over 14 amino acids. Looked up from germline, CDR1 is SGHNT and CDR2 is YYREEE (reference sequence). V was shortened by 7 bases and J by 5 bases, with 16 bases between the two germline ends. The CDR3 loop is CASSQAGTDNEQFF. The CDR3, as DNA: TGTGCCAGCTCGCAAGCGGGCACTGACAATGAGCAGTTCTTC.